These 14 T cell receptor beta chains originate from one sample sequenced in a study of blood T cell repertoires in COVID-19. Only in-frame clones appear in the TCRdb table, and some are missing; sequencing was by immunoSEQ multiplex PCR. Of about 260,000 clones in the sample, 91% were seen once. Sequencing input: peripheral blood. The receptor source for this set is a person aged 18-29 years with COVID-19, enrolled during active disease.

CDR3 nucleotide sequence: TGTGCCAGCAGGCCTAGCTCTGGGGCCAACGTCCTGACTTTC. Translating gives CASRPSSGANVLTF. The chain recombines TRBV27 with TRBJ2-6; no clear D gene. Germline CDR1 is MNHEY and CDR2 is SMNVEV (reference sequence). The V and J ends lost 6 bases and 0 bases respectively, with 6 bases between them. The CDR3 loop spans 14 amino acids.

The chain has TRBV7-9 and TRBJ1-5, with 8 bases fitting TRBD1. Germline V CDR1 and CDR2: SEHNR, FQNEAQ (reference sequence). The CDR3 is 15 amino acids. Trimming at V came to 5 bases and at J to 2 bases, leaving 5 bases not matched to a gene. This chain's CDR3 is CASSAATGGNQPQHF. Written as DNA, the CDR3 is TGTGCCAGCAGCGCCGCGACAGGGGGCAATCAGCCCCAGCATTTT.

V gene TRBV24-1 combines with J gene TRBJ1-5; TRBD1 aligns across 12 bases. CDR3 length: 20 residues. V shed 8 bases, J shed 1 base, and the junction held 17 bases outside the gene matches. CDR1 KGHDR and CDR2 SFDVKD come from the germline V gene. The CDR3 sequence is CATTGQGAIGAQESNQPQHF. For the CDR3, the DNA is TGTGCCACCACGGGACAGGGGGCGATAGGAGCCCAGGAGAGCAATCAGCCCCAGCATTTT.

CDR3 in amino acids: CASSPLRGRDEQFF. The CDR3 bases are TGTGCCAGCAGCCCCCTAAGAGGGCGGGATGAGCAGTTCTTC. The J gene is TRBJ2-1, the V gene TRBV3-1 (or the pseudogene TRBV3-2); maybe TRBD2 (5 bases). The CDR3 totals 14 residues. V was pared by 4 bases and J by 8 bases, with 15 bases between. Germline-derived CDR1 and CDR2 are LGHDT and YNNKEL (reference sequence).

The chain carries TRBV29-1 and TRBJ1-1, with D uncertain. Germline CDR1 reads SQVTM; CDR2 reads ANQGSEA. V lost 7 bases and J lost 4, with 19 bases in between. CDR3 length: 14 amino acids. CDR3 bases: TGCAGCGGCATTCGGGAGGGAAGTAGCACTGAAGCTTTCTTT. It translates to CSGIREGSSTEAFF.

V is TRBV14 and J is TRBJ2-3; D gene uncertain. V was clipped by 2 bases and J by 2 bases, with 11 bases between them. CDR3 length: 15 residues. Germline V CDR1 and CDR2: SGHDN, FVKESK. This CDR3 is CASSQYNRYTDTQYF. The CDR3 bases are TGTGCCAGCAGCCAATATAACAGATACACAGATACGCAGTATTTT.

V usage is TRBV25-1 and J usage is TRBJ2-3; tentative D call: TRBD2 (5 bases). The germline V gene encodes CDR1 MGHDK and CDR2 SYGVNS. This CDR3 has 13 amino acids. Trimming removed 10 bases at V and 4 bases at J, with 15 bases between. The CDR3 region is CATGGKRSDTQYF. CDR3 sequence (DNA): TGTGCCACTGGCGGCAAGCGGTCAGATACGCAGTATTTT.

The chain is built from TRBV5-6 and TRBJ2-2; D is possibly TRBD2 (6 bases). V shed 2 bases and J shed 1 base, with 9 bases lying between them. Per germline, CDR1 SGHDT and CDR2 YYEEEE. This CDR3 is built from 15 residues. CDR3 nucleotide sequence: TGTGCCAGCAGCTTTAGCGGCCTGAACACCGGGGAGCTGTTTTTT. Its protein product is CASSFSGLNTGELFF.

The gene calls are TRBV30 and TRBJ2-7, with TRBD1 identical over 7 bases. CDR1 is GTSNPN, CDR2 SVGIG, per germline (reference sequence). The V and J ends lost 5 bases and 2 bases, in that order; junction bases with no gene match: 3. CDR3 length: 12 amino acids. The CDR3 DNA reads TGTGCCTGGGGGGACAGTACCTACGAGCAGTACTTC. It yields the protein CAWGDSTYEQYF.

The V call is TRBV20-1, the J call TRBJ1-4; TRBD1 matches at 7 bases. Trimming took 5 bases from V and 12 from J; bases not matched to a gene: 6. Germline V gives CDR1 DFQATT, CDR2 SNEGSKA (reference sequence). CDR3 length: 11 amino acids. The CDR3 bases are TGCAGTGCTTGGTACAGGGGAGAACTGTTTTTT. Translation: CSAWYRGELFF.

V gene TRBV3-1 (or the pseudogene TRBV3-2) combines with J gene TRBJ2-2; D perhaps matches TRBD1 (5 bases). The CDR3 sequence is 16 residues long. Germline V gives CDR1 LGHDT, CDR2 YNNKEL (reference sequence). Trimming left V 2 bases short and J 1 base short, with 11 bases between. DNA for the CDR3: TGTGCCAGCAGCCAACTTAAAGGGGAGAACACCGGGGAGCTGTTTTTT. Translated, it gives CASSQLKGENTGELFF.

This chain connects TRBV28 to TRBJ2-7, with D possibly matching TRBD2 (8 bases). CDR1 MDHEN and CDR2 SYDVKM come from the germline V gene. The CDR3 runs 17 residues. V lost 8 bases and J lost 0, with 23 bases in between. The CDR3 nucleotides read TGTGCCAGCCAGGGGGTCCCGACTAGCGACACCTCCTACGAGCAGTACTTC. Protein sequence: CASQGVPTSDTSYEQYF.

This sequence joins TRBV19 and TRBJ2-7, with D possibly TRBD1 on 6 matching bases. The V end was cut by 3 bases, the J end by 2 bases, with 20 bases between. This CDR3 is 17 amino acids long. From germline, CDR1 is LNHDA and CDR2 SQIVND (reference sequence). The CDR3 coding sequence is TGTGCCAGTAGTATGGTCAGGGGCCCAGGTGGGCCCTACGAGCAGTACTTC. Its translation: CASSMVRGPGGPYEQYF.

This sequence joins TRBV7-9 and TRBJ2-7, with TRBD1 matching over 7 bases. This CDR3 contains 15 residues. V was clipped by 4 bases and J by 5 bases; unmatched bases: 11. Germline V gives CDR1 SEHNR, CDR2 FQNEAQ (reference sequence). CDR3 DNA sequence: TGTGCCAGCAGCTACGTCACAGGGGCGTTCCACGAGCAGTACTTC. Residues: CASSYVTGAFHEQYF.